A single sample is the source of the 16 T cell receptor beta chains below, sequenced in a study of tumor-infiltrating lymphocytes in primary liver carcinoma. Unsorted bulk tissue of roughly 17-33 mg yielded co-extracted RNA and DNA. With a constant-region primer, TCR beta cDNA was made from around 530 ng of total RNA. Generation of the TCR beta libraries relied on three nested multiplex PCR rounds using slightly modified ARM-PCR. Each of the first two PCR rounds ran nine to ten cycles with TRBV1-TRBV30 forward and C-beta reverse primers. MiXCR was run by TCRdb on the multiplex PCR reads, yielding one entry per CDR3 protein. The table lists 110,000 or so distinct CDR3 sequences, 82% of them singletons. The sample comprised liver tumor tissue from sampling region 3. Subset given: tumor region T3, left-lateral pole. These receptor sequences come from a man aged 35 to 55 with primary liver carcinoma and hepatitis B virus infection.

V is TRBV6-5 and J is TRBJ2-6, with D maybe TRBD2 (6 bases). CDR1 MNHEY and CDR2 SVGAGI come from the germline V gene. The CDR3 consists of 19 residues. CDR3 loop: CTSSRLWAGPLSGANVLTF. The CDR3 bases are TGTACTAGCAGCCGACTCTGGGCAGGGCCCTTATCTGGGGCCAACGTCCTGACTTTC.

Written as DNA, the CDR3 is TGTGCCAGCAGTTCGATACGGGGGGGATCCGGGGAGCTGTTTTTT. It translates to CASSSIRGGSGELFF. This chain links TRBV12-3 or TRBV12-4 with TRBJ2-2, with 8 bases matching TRBD2. With V trimmed by 4 bases and J by 6 bases, 7 bases remained unmatched. This CDR3 region has 15 residues.

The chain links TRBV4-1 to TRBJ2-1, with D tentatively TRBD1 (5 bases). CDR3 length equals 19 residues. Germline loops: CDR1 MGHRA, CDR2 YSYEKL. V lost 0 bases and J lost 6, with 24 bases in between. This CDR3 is CASSQDRGWMARARNEQFF. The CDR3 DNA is TGCGCCAGCAGCCAAGACCGAGGATGGATGGCCAGGGCTCGCAATGAGCAGTTCTTC.

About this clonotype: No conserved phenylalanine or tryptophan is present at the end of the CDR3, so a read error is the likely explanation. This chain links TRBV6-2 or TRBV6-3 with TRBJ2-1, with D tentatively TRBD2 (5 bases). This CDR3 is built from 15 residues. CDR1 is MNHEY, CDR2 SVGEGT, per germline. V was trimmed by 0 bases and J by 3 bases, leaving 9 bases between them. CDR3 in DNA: TGTGCCAGCAGTTACTCAGGCGGGTACTACAATGAGCAGTTCTAC. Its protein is CASSYSGGYYNEQFY.

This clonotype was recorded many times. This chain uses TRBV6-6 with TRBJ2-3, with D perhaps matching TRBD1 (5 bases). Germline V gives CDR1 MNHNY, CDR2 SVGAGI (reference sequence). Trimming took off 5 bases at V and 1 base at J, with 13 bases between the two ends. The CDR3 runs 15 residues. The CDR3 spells CASSLDLGGTDTQYF. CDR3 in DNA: TGTGCCAGCAGTCTCGACCTAGGGGGCACAGATACGCAGTATTTT.

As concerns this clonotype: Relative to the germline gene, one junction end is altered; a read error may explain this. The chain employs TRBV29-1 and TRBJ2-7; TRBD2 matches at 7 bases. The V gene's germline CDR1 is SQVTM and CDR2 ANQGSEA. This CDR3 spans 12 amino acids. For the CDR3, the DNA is TGCAGCGTTGAACTAGCGGCCTACGAGCAGTACTTT. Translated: CSVELAAYEQYF.

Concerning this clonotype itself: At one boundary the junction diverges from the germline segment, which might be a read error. The CDR3 sequence is CASSAVVGWVKNERFF. The CDR3 coding sequence is TGTGCCAGTAGTGCCGTAGTGGGATGGGTAAAGAATGAGCGGTTCTTC. The chain joins TRBV14 to TRBJ2-1; no clear D gene. There are 16 residues in the CDR3. Germline V gene data show CDR1 as SGHDN and CDR2 as FVKESK.

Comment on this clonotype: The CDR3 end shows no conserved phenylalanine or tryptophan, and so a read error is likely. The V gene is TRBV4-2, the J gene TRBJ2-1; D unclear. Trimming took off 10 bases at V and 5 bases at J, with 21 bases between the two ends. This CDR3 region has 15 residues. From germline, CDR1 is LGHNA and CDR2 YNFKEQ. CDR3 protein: CAIIQELQTNNEQFY. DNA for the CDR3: TGTGCCATCATCCAGGAATTGCAGACAAACAATGAGCAGTTCTAC.

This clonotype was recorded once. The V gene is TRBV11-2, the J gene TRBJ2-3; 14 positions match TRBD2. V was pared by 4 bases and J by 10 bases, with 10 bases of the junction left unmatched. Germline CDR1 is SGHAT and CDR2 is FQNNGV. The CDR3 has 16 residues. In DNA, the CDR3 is TGTGCCAGCAGCTCCCCGGGACTAGCGGGAGTAGAAGCGCAGTATTTT. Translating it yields CASSSPGLAGVEAQYF.

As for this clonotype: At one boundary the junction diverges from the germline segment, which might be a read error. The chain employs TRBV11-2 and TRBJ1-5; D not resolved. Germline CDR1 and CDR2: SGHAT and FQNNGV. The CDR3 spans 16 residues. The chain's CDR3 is CAGSLKGRPTNQPQHF. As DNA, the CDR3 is TGTGCCGGCAGCCTAAAAGGGAGACCGACGAATCAGCCCCAGCATTTT.

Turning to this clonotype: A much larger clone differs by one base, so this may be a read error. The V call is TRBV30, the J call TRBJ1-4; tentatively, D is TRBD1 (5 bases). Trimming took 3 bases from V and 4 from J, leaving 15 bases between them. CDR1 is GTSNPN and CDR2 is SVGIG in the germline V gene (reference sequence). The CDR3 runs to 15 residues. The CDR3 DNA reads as TGTGCCTGGAGGGCCGTGGGGCAGGATAATGAAAAACTGTTTTTT. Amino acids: CAWRAVGQDNEKLFF. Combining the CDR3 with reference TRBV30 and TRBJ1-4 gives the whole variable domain SQTIHQWPATLVQPVGSPLSLECTVEGTSNPNLYWYRQAAGRGLQLLFYSVGIGQISSEVPQNLSASRPQDRQFILSSKKLLLSDSGFYLCAWRAVGQDNEKLFFGSGTQLSVL.

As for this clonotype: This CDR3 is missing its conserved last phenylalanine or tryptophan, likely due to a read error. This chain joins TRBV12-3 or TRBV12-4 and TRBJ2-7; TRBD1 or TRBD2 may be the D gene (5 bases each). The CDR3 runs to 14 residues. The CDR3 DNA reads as TGTACCAGCAGTCAGGGACCGGGCAACTACGAGCAGTACTTG. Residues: CTSSQGPGNYEQYL.

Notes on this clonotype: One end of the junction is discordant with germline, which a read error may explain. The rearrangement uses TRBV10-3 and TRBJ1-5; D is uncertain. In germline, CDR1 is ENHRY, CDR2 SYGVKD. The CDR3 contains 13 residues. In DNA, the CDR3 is TGTGCCATCAGTGAAAGACCCGATCAGCCTCAGCATTTT. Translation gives CAISERPDQPQHF.

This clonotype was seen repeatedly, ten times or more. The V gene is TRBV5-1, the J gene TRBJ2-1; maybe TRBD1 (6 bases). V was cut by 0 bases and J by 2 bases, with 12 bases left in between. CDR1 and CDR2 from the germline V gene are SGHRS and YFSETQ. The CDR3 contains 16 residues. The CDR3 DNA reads TGCGCCAGCAGCTTGGCCGAAGGACAGCCCTACAATGAGCAGTTCTTC. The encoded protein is CASSLAEGQPYNEQFF. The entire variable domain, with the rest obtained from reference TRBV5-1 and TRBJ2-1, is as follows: KAGVTQTPRYLIKTRGQQVTLSCSPISGHRSVSWYQQTPGQGLQFLFEYFSETQRNKGNFPGRFSGRQFSNSRSEMNVSTLELGDSALYLCASSLAEGQPYNEQFFGPGTRLTVL.

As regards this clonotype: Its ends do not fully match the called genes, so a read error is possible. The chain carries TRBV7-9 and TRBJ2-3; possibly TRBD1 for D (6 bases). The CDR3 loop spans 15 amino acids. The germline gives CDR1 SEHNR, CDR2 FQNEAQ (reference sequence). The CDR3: CVSSSGVSSSDTQYF. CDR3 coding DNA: TGTGTCAGCAGCTCAGGGGTCTCTAGCTCAGATACGCAGTATTTT.

Here the CDR3 reads CASSPLLASGETQYF. DNA of the CDR3: TGTGCCAGCAGCCCCCTGTTAGCGAGCGGAGAGACCCAGTACTTC. J is TRBJ2-5 and V is TRBV6-2 or TRBV6-3, with D perhaps TRBD2 (5 bases). The ends were cut back, 6 bases at V and 4 bases at J, with 18 bases in the middle. The CDR3 runs to 15 residues. Looked up from germline, CDR1 is MNHEY and CDR2 is SVGEGT.